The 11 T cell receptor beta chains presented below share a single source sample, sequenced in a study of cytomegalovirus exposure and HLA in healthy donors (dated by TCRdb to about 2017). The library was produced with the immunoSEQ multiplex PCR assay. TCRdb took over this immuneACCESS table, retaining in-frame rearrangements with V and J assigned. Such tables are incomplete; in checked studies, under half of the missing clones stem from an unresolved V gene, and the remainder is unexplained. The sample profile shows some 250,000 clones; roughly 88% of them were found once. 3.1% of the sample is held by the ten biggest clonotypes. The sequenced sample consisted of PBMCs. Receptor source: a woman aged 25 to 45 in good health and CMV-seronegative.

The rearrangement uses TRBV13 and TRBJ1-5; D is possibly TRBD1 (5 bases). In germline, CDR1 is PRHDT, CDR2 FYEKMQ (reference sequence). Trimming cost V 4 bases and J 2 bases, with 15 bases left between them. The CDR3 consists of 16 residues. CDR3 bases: TGTGCCAGCAGCTCACGCTCCCTGGGACGCAATCAGCCCCAGCATTTT. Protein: CASSSRSLGRNQPQHF.

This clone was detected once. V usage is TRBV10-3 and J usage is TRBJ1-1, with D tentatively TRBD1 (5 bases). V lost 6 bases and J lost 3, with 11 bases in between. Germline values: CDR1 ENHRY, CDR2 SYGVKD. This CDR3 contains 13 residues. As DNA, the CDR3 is TGTGCCATCAGGTCCAGGGAGGACACTGAAGCTTTCTTT. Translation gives CAIRSREDTEAFF.

The CDR3 DNA reads as TGTGCCAGCAGTTCCAATATGGCTTACAATGAGCAGTTCTTC. Protein: CASSSNMAYNEQFF. V is TRBV27 and J is TRBJ2-1; D is uncertain. The germline V gene encodes CDR1 MNHEY and CDR2 SMNVEV (reference sequence). CDR3 length equals 14 residues. Trimming took off 4 bases at V and 4 bases at J, with 11 bases between the two ends.

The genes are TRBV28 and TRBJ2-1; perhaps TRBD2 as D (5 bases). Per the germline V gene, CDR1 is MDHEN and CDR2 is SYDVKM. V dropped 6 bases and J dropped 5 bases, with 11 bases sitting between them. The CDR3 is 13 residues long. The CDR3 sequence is CASSKELDNEQFF. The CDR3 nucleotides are TGTGCCAGCAGCAAGGAACTAGACAATGAGCAGTTCTTC.

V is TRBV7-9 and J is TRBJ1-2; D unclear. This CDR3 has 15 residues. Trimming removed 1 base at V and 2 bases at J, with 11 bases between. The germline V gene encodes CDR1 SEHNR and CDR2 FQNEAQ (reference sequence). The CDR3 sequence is CASSLGPPTNYGYTF. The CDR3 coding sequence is TGTGCCAGCAGCTTAGGTCCCCCCACAAACTATGGCTACACCTTC.

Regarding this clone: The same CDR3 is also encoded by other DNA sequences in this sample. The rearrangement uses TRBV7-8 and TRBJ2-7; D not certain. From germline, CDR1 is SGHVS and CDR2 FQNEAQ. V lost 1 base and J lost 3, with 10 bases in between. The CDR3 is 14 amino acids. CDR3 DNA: TGTGCCAGCAGCTTAGATCCATCCGGCTACGAGCAGTACTTC. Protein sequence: CASSLDPSGYEQYF.

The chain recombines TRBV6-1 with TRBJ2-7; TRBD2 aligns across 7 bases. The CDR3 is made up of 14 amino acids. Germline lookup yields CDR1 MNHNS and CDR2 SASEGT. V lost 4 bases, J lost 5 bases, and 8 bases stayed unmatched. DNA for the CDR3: TGTGCCAGCAGTGTTGGTTGGGGAGGGGACGAGCAGTACTTC. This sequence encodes CASSVGWGGDEQYF.

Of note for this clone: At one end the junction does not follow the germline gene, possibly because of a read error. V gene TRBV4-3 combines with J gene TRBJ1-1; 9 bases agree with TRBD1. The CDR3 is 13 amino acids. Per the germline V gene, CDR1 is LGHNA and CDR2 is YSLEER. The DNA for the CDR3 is TGCGCCAGCAGCCTATCGGGACAGGGTTCCACCTCATTT. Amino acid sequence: CASSLSGQGSTSF.

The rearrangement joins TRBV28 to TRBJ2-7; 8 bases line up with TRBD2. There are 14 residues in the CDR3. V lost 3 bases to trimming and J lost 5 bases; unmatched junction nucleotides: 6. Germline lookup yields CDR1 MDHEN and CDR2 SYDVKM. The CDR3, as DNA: TGTGCCAGCAGTTTTTCCAGCGGGAGCAACGAGCAGTACTTC. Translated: CASSFSSGSNEQYF.

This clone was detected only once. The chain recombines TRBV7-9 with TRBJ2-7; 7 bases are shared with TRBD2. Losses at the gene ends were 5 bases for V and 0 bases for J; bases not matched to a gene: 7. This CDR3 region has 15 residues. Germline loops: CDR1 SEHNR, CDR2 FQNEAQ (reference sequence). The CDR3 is CASSPLAGASYEQYF. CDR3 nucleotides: TGTGCCAGCAGCCCATTAGCGGGTGCCTCCTACGAGCAGTACTTC.

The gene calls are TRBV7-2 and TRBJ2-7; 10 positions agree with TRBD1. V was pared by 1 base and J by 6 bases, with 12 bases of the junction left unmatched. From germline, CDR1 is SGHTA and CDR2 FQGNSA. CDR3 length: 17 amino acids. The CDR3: CASSLVPGQGTAGEQYF. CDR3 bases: TGTGCCAGCAGCTTAGTCCCGGGACAGGGGACGGCAGGCGAGCAGTACTTC.